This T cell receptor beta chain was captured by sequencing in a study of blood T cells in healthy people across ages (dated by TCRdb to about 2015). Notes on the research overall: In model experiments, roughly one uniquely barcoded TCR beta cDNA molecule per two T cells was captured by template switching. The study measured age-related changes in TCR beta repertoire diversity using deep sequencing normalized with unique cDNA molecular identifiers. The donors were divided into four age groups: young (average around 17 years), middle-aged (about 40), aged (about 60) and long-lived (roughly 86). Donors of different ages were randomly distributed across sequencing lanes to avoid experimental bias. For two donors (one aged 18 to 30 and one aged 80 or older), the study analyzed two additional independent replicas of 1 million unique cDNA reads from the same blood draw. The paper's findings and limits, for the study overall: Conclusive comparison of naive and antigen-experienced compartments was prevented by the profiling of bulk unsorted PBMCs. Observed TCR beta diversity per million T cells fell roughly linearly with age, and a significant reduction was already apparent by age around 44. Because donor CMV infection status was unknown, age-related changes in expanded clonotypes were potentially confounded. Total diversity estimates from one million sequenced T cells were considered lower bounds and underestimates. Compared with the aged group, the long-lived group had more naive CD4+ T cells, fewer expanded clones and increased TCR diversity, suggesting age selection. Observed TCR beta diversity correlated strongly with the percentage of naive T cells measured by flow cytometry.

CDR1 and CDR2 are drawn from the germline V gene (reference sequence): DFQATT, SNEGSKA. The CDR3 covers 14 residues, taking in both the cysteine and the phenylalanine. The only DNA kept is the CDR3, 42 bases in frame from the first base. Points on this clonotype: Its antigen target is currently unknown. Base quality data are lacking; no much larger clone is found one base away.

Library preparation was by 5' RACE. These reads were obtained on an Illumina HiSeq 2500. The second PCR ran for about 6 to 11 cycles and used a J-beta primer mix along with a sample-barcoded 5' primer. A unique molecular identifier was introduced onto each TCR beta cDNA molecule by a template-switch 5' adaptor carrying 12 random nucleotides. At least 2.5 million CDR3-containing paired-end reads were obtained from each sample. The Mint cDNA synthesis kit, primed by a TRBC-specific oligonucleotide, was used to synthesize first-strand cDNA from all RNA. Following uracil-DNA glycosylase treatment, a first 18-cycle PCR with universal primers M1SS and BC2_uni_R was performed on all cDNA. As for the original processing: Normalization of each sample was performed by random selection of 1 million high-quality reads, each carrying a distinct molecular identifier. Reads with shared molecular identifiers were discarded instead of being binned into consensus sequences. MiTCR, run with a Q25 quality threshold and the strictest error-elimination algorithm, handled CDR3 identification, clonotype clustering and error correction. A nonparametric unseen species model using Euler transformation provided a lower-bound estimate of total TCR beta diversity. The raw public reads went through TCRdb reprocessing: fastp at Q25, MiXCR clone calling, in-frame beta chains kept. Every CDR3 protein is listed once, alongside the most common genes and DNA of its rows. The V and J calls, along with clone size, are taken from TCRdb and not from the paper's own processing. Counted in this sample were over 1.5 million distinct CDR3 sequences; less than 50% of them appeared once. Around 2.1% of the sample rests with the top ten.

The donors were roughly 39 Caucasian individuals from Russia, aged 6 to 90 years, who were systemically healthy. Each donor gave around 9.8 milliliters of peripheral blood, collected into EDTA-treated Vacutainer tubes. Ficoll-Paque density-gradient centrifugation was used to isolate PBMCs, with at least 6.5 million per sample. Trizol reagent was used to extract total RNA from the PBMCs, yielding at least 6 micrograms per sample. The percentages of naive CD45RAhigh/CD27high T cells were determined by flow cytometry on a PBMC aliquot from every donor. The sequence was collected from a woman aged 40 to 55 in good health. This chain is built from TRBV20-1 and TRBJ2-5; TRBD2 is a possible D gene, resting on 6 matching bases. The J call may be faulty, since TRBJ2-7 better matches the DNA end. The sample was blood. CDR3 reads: CSAVYRGTLYEQYF. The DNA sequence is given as TGCAGTGCGGTGTACCGGGGGACTCTTTACGAGCAGTACTTC.